These 24 T cell receptor beta chains were all obtained from the same sample, sequenced in a study of spatial heterogeneity in lung cancer. Time point reported: blood at routine non-recurrence follow-up after resection. Tumor, nontumor lung or frozen PBMC supplied whole RNA, sequenced without sorting. TCRdb called the 5' RACE reads again in MiXCR, with one record for every CDR3 protein. The sample carries about 120,000 distinct CDR3 sequences, less than 15% recorded once. The source was PBMCs, collected at follow-up. The origin of the receptors is a male donor with early-stage non-small cell lung cancer.

The J gene is TRBJ2-3, the V gene TRBV28; 7 positions agree with TRBD1. Germline CDR1 reads MDHEN; CDR2 reads SYDVKM. V lost 6 bases, J lost 5 bases, and 8 bases stayed unmatched. The CDR3 runs 14 residues. The CDR3 protein is CASSPWAGGDTQYF. The CDR3 DNA reads TGTGCCAGCAGCCCCTGGGCAGGGGGAGATACGCAGTATTTT. The full variable domain, with the rest looked up from reference TRBV28 and TRBJ2-3, is DVKVTQSSRYLVKRTGEKVFLECVQDMDHENMFWYRQDPGLGLRLIYFSYDVKMKEKGDIPEGYSVSREKKERFSLILESASTNQTSMYLCASSPWAGGDTQYFGPGTRLTVL.

The CDR3 sequence is CATETGAWETQYF. Written as DNA, the CDR3 is TGTGCCACCGAGACAGGTGCTTGGGAGACCCAGTACTTC. The chain is built from TRBV6-1 and TRBJ2-5, with D possibly matching TRBD1 (6 bases). Per germline, CDR1 MNHNS and CDR2 SASEGT. Deletions cut 10 bases from V and 5 bases from J, with 17 bases between. The length of the CDR3 is 13 residues.

The chain employs TRBV7-2 and TRBJ2-3; 10 nucleotides agree with TRBD2. The CDR3 consists of 18 residues. Germline CDR1 and CDR2: SGHTA and FQGNSA. V lost 1 base and J lost 2; bases outside the gene matches: 9. The CDR3 region has the DNA TGTGCCAGCAGCTTAGTTATTAGCGGGGGGACTACCACAGATACGCAGTATTTT. This sequence encodes CASSLVISGGTTTDTQYF.

This clonotype was observed a handful of times. The V and J genes are TRBV4-1 and TRBJ1-5, with D perhaps matching TRBD1 (5 bases). V lost 2 bases and J lost 7, with 9 bases in between. Germline V gene data show CDR1 as MGHRA and CDR2 as YSYEKL. The CDR3 has 13 residues. CDR3 coding DNA: TGCGCCAGCAGCCAACTGCAGGGACAGCCCCAGCATTTT. This gives the protein CASSQLQGQPQHF.

This clonotype was counted ten times or more. The chain uses TRBV5-1 and TRBJ2-7; 8 bases match TRBD1. V shed 2 bases and J 5 bases; nucleotides not matched to a gene: 6. The germline gives CDR1 SGHRS, CDR2 YFSETQ. CDR3 length: 14 amino acids. The CDR3 bases are TGCGCCAGCAGCTTACGACAGGGGTCGAACGAGCAGTACTTC. Its protein is CASSLRQGSNEQYF. Based on the CDR3 plus reference TRBV5-1 and TRBJ2-7, the full variable domain is KAGVTQTPRYLIKTRGQQVTLSCSPISGHRSVSWYQQTPGQGLQFLFEYFSETQRNKGNFPGRFSGRQFSNSRSEMNVSTLELGDSALYLCASSLRQGSNEQYFGPGTRLTVT.

This clonotype was counted only a few times. The CDR3 spells CASGQYGYTF. For the CDR3, the DNA is TGTGCCAGCGGACAGTATGGCTACACCTTC. The chain couples TRBV28 to TRBJ1-2; maybe TRBD1 (6 bases). The germline V and J ends were trimmed by 8 bases and 5 bases, with 6 bases remaining between them. In germline, CDR1 is MDHEN, CDR2 SYDVKM. The CDR3 runs 10 residues.

V usage is TRBV6-1 and J usage is TRBJ2-7, with D hard to call. Germline V gene lookup returns CDR1 MNHNS and CDR2 SASEGT. V was clipped by 5 bases and J by 3 bases, with 8 bases between them. CDR3 length: 12 amino acids. CDR3 DNA sequence: TGTGCCAGCAGTTCGGACGGCTACGAGCAGTACTTC. Translated, it gives CASSSDGYEQYF.

This clonotype appeared many times. J is TRBJ2-7 and V is TRBV28, with D perhaps TRBD2 (5 bases). Trimming removed 11 bases at V and 3 bases at J, with 8 bases between. Germline assignment: CDR1 MDHEN and CDR2 SYDVKM. CDR3 length: 10 amino acids. CDR3 in DNA: TGTGCCGCCGGGGTCTACGAGCAGTACTTC. Translation gives CAAGVYEQYF. Together with reference TRBV28 and TRBJ2-7, the CDR3 gives the full variable domain: DVKVTQSSRYLVKRTGEKVFLECVQDMDHENMFWYRQDPGLGLRLIYFSYDVKMKEKGDIPEGYSVSREKKERFSLILESASTNQTSMYLCAAGVYEQYFGPGTRLTVT.

The J gene is TRBJ2-2, the V gene TRBV28, with D possibly TRBD1 on 6 matching bases. The germline V gene has CDR1 MDHEN and CDR2 SYDVKM. This CDR3 comprises 15 residues. V was pared by 10 bases and J by 4 bases, with 19 bases between. DNA of the CDR3: TGTGCCACCAAAGCCTACAGGGTTGGCACCGGGGAGCTGTTTTTT. Protein: CATKAYRVGTGELFF.

The chain recombines TRBV7-6 with TRBJ2-7, with a weak D call TRBD1 (5 bases). The germline V gene encodes CDR1 SGHVS and CDR2 FNYEAQ. V lost 5 bases and J 0 bases, leaving 11 bases between the germline ends. CDR3 length: 14 amino acids. The CDR3 is CASSPDSTSYEQYF. Here the CDR3 DNA reads TGTGCCAGCAGCCCTGACAGTACCTCCTACGAGCAGTACTTC.

This clonotype was counted a few times. This chain connects TRBV9 to TRBJ2-5, with D perhaps TRBD1 or TRBD2 (5 bases each). Germline lookup yields CDR1 SGDLS and CDR2 YYNGEE. The CDR3 runs 13 residues. V lost 3 bases and J 4 bases, leaving 10 bases between the germline ends. In nucleotides, the CDR3 is TGTGCCAGCAGCGCGGGACCAGCAGAGACCCAGTACTTC. Its protein is CASSAGPAETQYF. Using reference TRBV9 and TRBJ2-5 for the parts outside the CDR3, the full variable domain is DSGVTQTPKHLITATGQRVTLRCSPRSGDLSVYWYQQSLDQGLQFLIQYYNGEERAKGNILERFSAQQFPDLHSELNLSSLELGDSALYFCASSAGPAETQYFGPGTRLLVL.

This clonotype was seen at least ten times. The rearrangement uses TRBV10-3 and TRBJ2-2; D is ambiguous. CDR3 length equals 16 residues. V dropped 0 bases and J dropped 11 bases, with 19 bases sitting between them. CDR1 is ENHRY and CDR2 is SYGVKD in the germline V gene. The CDR3 DNA sequence: TGTGCCATCAGTGAGTCATCCTCCGCCGCCGATCCTGAGCTGTTTTTT. Protein product: CAISESSSAADPELFF.

This clonotype was seen more than once but under ten times. The rearrangement links TRBV6-2 or TRBV6-3 to TRBJ1-2; possible D gene TRBD1, 5 bases. Germline values: CDR1 MNHEY, CDR2 SVGEGT. With 5 bases removed from V and 7 bases from J, the gap between germline ends came to 8 bases. The CDR3 has 11 residues. The CDR3 region is CASSPGRGYTF. For the CDR3, the DNA is TGTGCCAGCAGTCCAGGGCGTGGCTACACCTTC.

This clonotype was detected many times. The V gene is TRBV18, the J gene TRBJ1-2; weak D call: TRBD1 (5 bases). The CDR3 runs 13 residues. Trimming took off 5 bases at V and 3 bases at J, with 10 bases between the two ends. CDR1 KGHSH and CDR2 LQKENI come from the germline V gene. The CDR3 loop is CASSEQTDYGYTF. CDR3 nucleotides: TGTGCCAGCTCAGAACAGACAGACTATGGCTACACCTTC.

The chain carries TRBV6-2 or TRBV6-3 and TRBJ2-3, with 12 nucleotides matching TRBD2. The V and J ends lost 6 bases and 8 bases, in that order; junction bases with no gene match: 9. This CDR3 spans 15 amino acids. Germline V gives CDR1 MNHEY, CDR2 SVGEGT. The CDR3 reads CASRRGLAGGPTQYF. In DNA, the CDR3 is TGTGCCAGCAGGAGAGGCCTAGCGGGGGGGCCTACGCAGTATTTT.

Ten or more counts support this clonotype. V usage is TRBV12-3 or TRBV12-4 and J usage is TRBJ2-1; D may match TRBD1 or TRBD2 (6 bases each). This CDR3 spans 15 amino acids. V gave up 5 bases and J gave up 7 bases, with 18 bases separating them. CDR3 bases: TGTGCCAGCAGTCCTCCAAAAGGGGGGTTTAATGAGCAGTTCTTC. The encoded protein is CASSPPKGGFNEQFF.

The chain employs TRBV11-3 and TRBJ2-5; D possibly corresponds to TRBD2 (5 bases). The CDR3 is 13 residues long. Germline V gene lookup returns CDR1 SGHNT and CDR2 YENEEA. V dropped 3 bases and J dropped 5 bases, with 10 bases sitting between them. The CDR3 protein is CASSFGGGETQYF. The CDR3, as DNA: TGTGCCAGCAGCTTCGGAGGCGGGGAGACCCAGTACTTC.

The sample holds many counts of this clonotype. The chain combines TRBV7-2 with TRBJ1-2; 8 bases are a match to TRBD1. Germline assignment: CDR1 SGHTA and CDR2 FQGNSA. This CDR3 region has 17 residues. The junction had 11 bases not matched to a gene; V was cut back by 0 bases and J by 5 bases. The CDR3, as DNA: TGTGCCAGCAGCTTAGCGCCGTCGACAGGGGCGATATATGGCTACACCTTC. This codes for CASSLAPSTGAIYGYTF.

In its sample, this clonotype was seen many times. J is TRBJ2-3 and V is TRBV7-2, with D maybe TRBD2 (6 bases). The CDR3 totals 15 residues. Germline lookup yields CDR1 SGHTA and CDR2 FQGNSA. The germline V and J ends were trimmed by 2 bases and 0 bases, with 9 bases remaining between them. CDR3 DNA: TGTGCCAGCAGCTTAAGCGGGTCTAGCACAGATACGCAGTATTTT. As protein: CASSLSGSSTDTQYF.

The chain links TRBV9 to TRBJ2-3; TRBD2 might be the D (6 bases). CDR1 and CDR2 from the germline V gene are SGDLS and YYNGEE. Trimming removed 0 bases at V and 2 bases at J, with 13 bases between. This CDR3 has 16 residues. In nucleotides, the CDR3 is TGTGCCAGCAGCGTAGCTGGCCGGGGGTTCACAGATACGCAGTATTTT. This sequence encodes CASSVAGRGFTDTQYF.

This clonotype was picked up many times. The CDR3 DNA is TGTGCCAGCAGCTACGACAGGGCCTCCTACAATGAGCAGTTCTTC. Its protein is CASSYDRASYNEQFF. V usage is TRBV7-2 and J usage is TRBJ2-1, with TRBD1 identical over 7 bases. Unmatched junction bases numbered 3, after V lost 4 bases and J lost 0 bases. The CDR3 extends over 15 amino acids. CDR1 and CDR2 from the germline V gene are SGHTA and FQGNSA.

This clonotype was recorded a few times. The chain couples TRBV7-3 to TRBJ2-5, with D possibly being TRBD2 (6 bases). Trimming left V 5 bases short and J 5 bases short, with 15 bases between. Germline CDR1 and CDR2: SGHTA and FQGTGA. The CDR3 has 14 residues. The CDR3 region has the DNA TGTGCCAGCAGCCCTCGTGGGGGGACGGAGACCCAGTACTTC. This codes for CASSPRGGTETQYF.

This clonotype was observed at least ten times. This sequence joins TRBV28 and TRBJ2-7, with 8 positions matching TRBD2. From germline, CDR1 is MDHEN and CDR2 SYDVKM. J lost 0 bases, V lost 10 bases, and 2 bases had no gene match. The CDR3 consists of 12 residues. The CDR3 loop is CATGGGSYEQYF. The CDR3 DNA reads as TGTGCCACCGGGGGGGGCTCCTACGAGCAGTACTTC.

The table lists this clonotype with a few counts. The rearrangement uses TRBV24-1 and TRBJ2-3; possibly TRBD1 for D (6 bases). The CDR3 runs 12 residues. Germline assignment: CDR1 KGHDR and CDR2 SFDVKD. The germline V and J ends were trimmed by 7 bases and 9 bases, with 13 bases remaining between them. The CDR3 loop is CATSPQGVTQYF. For the CDR3, the DNA is TGTGCCACCAGCCCACAGGGAGTCACGCAGTATTTT.